Each of the 22 T cell receptor beta chains below was sequenced from the same sample in a study of sequential checkpoint blockade in melanoma (dated by TCRdb to between 2018 and 2020). To prepare the library, the immunoSEQ multiplex PCR assay was applied. Held by TCRdb, this immuneACCESS table contains in-frame sequences only and omits some clones. Under half of the omission traces to an unresolved V gene where checked; the cause of the rest is unknown. The sample includes about 5,100 clones, with roughly 24% observed a single time. The ten largest clones take up less than 40% of the sample. The sample's treatment or condition label, decoded: randomized to nivolumab then ipilimumab (arm A) or the reverse (arm B). Specimen: tumor tissue (inferred from file names), collected from a patient given nivolumab and ipilimumab in sequence. Source of these receptors: a human donor with melanoma.

This clone has at least ten counts. The chain couples TRBV6-8 to TRBJ2-1, with TRBD2 matching 8 bases. Germline assignment: CDR1 MNHGY and CDR2 SAAAGT. J lost 8 bases, V lost 8 bases, and 17 bases had no gene match. The CDR3 has 16 amino acids. CDR3 sequence (DNA): TGTGCCAGCGCTAGAAGAAGCGGGAGTAGTTGGCATGAGCAGTTCTTC. It codes for CASARRSGSSWHEQFF.

This chain connects TRBV19 to TRBJ1-2; unclear D gene. Germline V gene data show CDR1 as LNHDA and CDR2 as SQIVND (reference sequence). There are 16 residues in the CDR3. Trimming left V 4 bases short and J 4 bases short, with 19 bases between. In DNA, the CDR3 is TGTGCCAGTAGTAAAGGAGTGGAACTATGGGCCTATGGCTACACCTTC. Translating gives CASSKGVELWAYGYTF. Using reference TRBV19 and TRBJ1-2 for the parts outside the CDR3, the full variable domain is DGGITQSPKYLFRKEGQNVTLSCEQNLNHDAMYWYRQDPGQGLRLIYYSQIVNDFQKGDIAEGYSVSREKKESFPLTVTSAQKNPTAFYLCASSKGVELWAYGYTFGSGTRLTVV.

V is TRBV10-3 and J is TRBJ2-3, with no clear D. Germline values: CDR1 ENHRY, CDR2 SYGVKD. The CDR3 loop spans 12 amino acids. V was shortened by 0 bases and J by 6 bases, with 4 bases between the two germline ends. CDR3 in DNA: TGTGCCATCAGTGAGTCGACCGATACGCAGTATTTT. The encoded protein is CAISESTDTQYF.

The rearrangement uses TRBV5-1 and TRBJ1-1; D uncertain. The V end was cut by 0 bases, the J end by 3 bases, with 15 bases between. The CDR3 is 16 amino acids. The V gene's germline CDR1 is SGHRS and CDR2 YFSETQ. DNA for the CDR3: TGCGCCAGCAGCTTGGATTTGGCCGCACCCGACACTGAAGCTTTCTTT. Translated, it gives CASSLDLAAPDTEAFF.

V gene TRBV19 combines with J gene TRBJ1-5; 10 positions agree with TRBD1. Germline V lookup: CDR1 LNHDA, CDR2 SQIVND (reference sequence). The CDR3 sequence is 15 residues long. V shed 5 bases, J shed 6 bases, and the junction held 7 bases outside the gene matches. DNA of the CDR3: TGTGCCAGTAGTCCCGCGGACAGGGGGTTTCAGCCCCAGCATTTT. As protein: CASSPADRGFQPQHF.

This clone is labeled as medium-sized. This rearrangement joins TRBV12-5 to TRBJ2-3; 8 bases align to TRBD1. V shed 5 bases and J 4 bases; nucleotides not matched to a gene: 11. Germline V gene lookup returns CDR1 LGHNT and CDR2 FRNRAP. CDR3 length equals 16 residues. CDR3 amino acids: CASGPTSGTGSDTQYF. CDR3 sequence (DNA): TGTGCTAGTGGTCCCACTTCCGGGACAGGATCAGATACGCAGTATTTT.

This clone was counted at least ten times. This rearrangement joins TRBV11-3 to TRBJ2-5, with D possibly TRBD1 on 5 matching bases. This CDR3 contains 14 residues. Germline V gene lookup returns CDR1 SGHNT and CDR2 YENEEA. V was pared by 5 bases and J by 5 bases, with 15 bases between. CDR3 coding DNA: TGTGCCAGCAGCCCCCCTCAGGGTCGGGAGACCCAGTACTTC. Translation: CASSPPQGRETQYF.

The chain carries TRBV19 and TRBJ2-5, with 10 bases identical to TRBD2. From germline, CDR1 is LNHDA and CDR2 SQIVND (reference sequence). V lost 5 bases to trimming and J lost 4 bases; unmatched junction nucleotides: 4. The CDR3 consists of 14 residues. In DNA, the CDR3 is TGTGCCAGTAGTTCTCGACTAGCGGGAGAGACCCAGTACTTC. Translating it yields CASSSRLAGETQYF.

Many counts were recorded for this clone. The rearrangement joins TRBV11-3 to TRBJ2-5; the D gene is possibly TRBD1 (5 bases). Germline CDR1 is SGHNT and CDR2 is YENEEA. The CDR3 runs 16 residues. V lost 1 base, J lost 5 bases, and 17 bases lay in between. The CDR3 DNA reads TGTGCCAGCAGCTTAGTTGGCGGCAGGGTACGGGAGACCCAGTACTTC. This sequence encodes CASSLVGGRVRETQYF.

This chain links TRBV30 with TRBJ1-2; perhaps TRBD1 as D (6 bases). Looked up from germline, CDR1 is GTSNPN and CDR2 is SVGIG (reference sequence). The V end was cut by 4 bases, the J end by 4 bases, with 13 bases between. The CDR3 has 13 residues. CDR3 residues: CAWKGGRGYGYTF. In nucleotides, the CDR3 is TGTGCCTGGAAAGGGGGAAGGGGCTATGGCTACACCTTC.

The V gene is TRBV5-1, the J gene TRBJ1-1, with D possibly being TRBD1 (5 bases). Germline lookup yields CDR1 SGHRS and CDR2 YFSETQ. Between the trimmed V and J ends, which lost 0 bases and 3 bases, there was a span of 12 bases. CDR3 length equals 15 residues. The CDR3 region is CASSLEAREDTEAFF. In DNA form, the CDR3 reads TGCGCCAGCAGCTTGGAAGCCAGGGAAGACACTGAAGCTTTCTTT.

In this sample, this clone turned up a few times. The rearrangement joins TRBV6-8 to TRBJ1-2; D gene ambiguous. The germline V and J ends were trimmed by 4 bases and 6 bases, with 9 bases remaining between them. The germline V gene has CDR1 MNHGY and CDR2 SAAAGT. This CDR3 is built from 12 residues. The chain's CDR3 is CASSSREHGYTF. The CDR3 DNA reads TGTGCCAGCAGTTCAAGGGAGCATGGCTACACCTTC.

Only a few counts were recorded for this clone. V is TRBV10-3 and J is TRBJ1-2; maybe TRBD1 (5 bases). Between the trimmed V and J ends, which lost 0 bases and 3 bases, there was a span of 17 bases. This CDR3 has 17 amino acids. CDR1 is ENHRY, CDR2 SYGVKD, per germline. DNA for the CDR3: TGTGCCATCAGTGAGTCGCAAATTACAGGAACGGACTATGGCTACACCTTC. Translation gives CAISESQITGTDYGYTF.

This clone came up many times. The V and J genes are TRBV11-3 and TRBJ2-7; 9 bases line up with TRBD2. CDR1 is SGHNT and CDR2 is YENEEA in the germline V gene. The J segment lost 2 bases and the V segment lost 2 bases, leaving 4 bases of the junction unmatched. The CDR3 is made up of 15 amino acids. Here the CDR3 DNA reads TGTGCCAGCAGCTTATGGGCTAGCGGGACCTACGAGCAGTACTTC. It translates to CASSLWASGTYEQYF.

V is TRBV10-2 and J is TRBJ2-1; 7 bases are a match to TRBD1. V shed 6 bases, J shed 10 bases, and the junction held 15 bases outside the gene matches. This CDR3 has 15 residues. Germline values: CDR1 WSHSY, CDR2 SAAADI. CDR3: CASRIQGSAVVEQFF. As DNA, the CDR3 is TGCGCCAGCAGAATACAGGGGTCTGCCGTTGTGGAGCAGTTCTTC.

Only a few counts were recorded for this clone. The chain uses TRBV6-7 and TRBJ2-3, with D unclear. TRBV6-7 carries the ORF label, with uncertain function. The CDR3 has 11 residues. The germline V and J ends were trimmed by 5 bases and 5 bases, with 5 bases remaining between them. The CDR3 bases are TGTGCCAGCAGTACAAAAGATACGCAGTATTTT. Amino acids: CASSTKDTQYF.

The V and J genes are TRBV14 and TRBJ2-7, with D possibly being TRBD1 (6 bases). Germline CDR1 SGHDN, CDR2 FVKESK. Trimming cost V 4 bases and J 2 bases, with 12 bases left between them. The CDR3 spans 14 residues. The CDR3 loop is CASSRWDITYEQYF. The DNA for the CDR3 is TGTGCCAGCAGCCGGTGGGACATAACCTACGAGCAGTACTTC.

This clone is termed large. The chain combines TRBV11-3 with TRBJ1-1, with D possibly TRBD1 on 5 matching bases. The germline CDR1 and CDR2 sequences are SGHNT and YENEEA. Deletions cut 7 bases from V and 1 base from J, with 13 bases between. The CDR3 covers 14 residues. Here the CDR3 reads CASMVAGPNTEAFF. The CDR3 bases are TGTGCCAGCATGGTAGCGGGGCCGAACACTGAAGCTTTCTTT.

The chain uses TRBV18 and TRBJ1-1, with 8 positions matching TRBD1. The CDR3 is made up of 15 amino acids. CDR1 is KGHSH, CDR2 LQKENI, per germline. The V segment lost 2 bases and the J segment 10 bases; nucleotides outside the gene matches: 12. As DNA, the CDR3 is TGTGCCAGCTCACCAACTGCCAACAGGGGGTTGGGAGCTTTCTTT. Translated: CASSPTANRGLGAFF.

This clone was seen ten or more times. J is TRBJ2-3 and V is TRBV11-3; TRBD2 matches 7 bases. The junction had 15 bases not matched to a gene; V was cut back by 7 bases and J by 2 bases. Germline CDR1 is SGHNT and CDR2 is YENEEA. The CDR3 sequence is 17 residues long. The CDR3 loop reads CASTFSPSSGYTDTQYF. The CDR3 DNA reads TGTGCCAGCACCTTCTCCCCCTCTAGCGGCTACACAGATACGCAGTATTTT.

V gene TRBV14 combines with J gene TRBJ2-3; D not resolved. V lost 4 bases to trimming and J lost 2 bases, with 19 bases between them. This CDR3 comprises 17 residues. Germline V gene data show CDR1 as SGHDN and CDR2 as FVKESK. The CDR3 sequence is CASSPHRRDGDTDTQYF. DNA for the CDR3: TGTGCCAGCAGCCCCCATAGGAGAGACGGTGACACAGATACGCAGTATTTT.

This clone was recorded a few times. This chain uses TRBV11-3 with TRBJ2-7; 8 bases are shared with TRBD2. The CDR3 loop spans 15 amino acids. V lost 5 bases to trimming and J lost 2 bases; unmatched junction nucleotides: 8. Germline V gene lookup returns CDR1 SGHNT and CDR2 YENEEA. The CDR3 sequence: CASSAAGGDTYEQYF. In DNA form, the CDR3 reads TGTGCCAGCAGCGCTGCCGGGGGGGACACCTACGAGCAGTACTTC.